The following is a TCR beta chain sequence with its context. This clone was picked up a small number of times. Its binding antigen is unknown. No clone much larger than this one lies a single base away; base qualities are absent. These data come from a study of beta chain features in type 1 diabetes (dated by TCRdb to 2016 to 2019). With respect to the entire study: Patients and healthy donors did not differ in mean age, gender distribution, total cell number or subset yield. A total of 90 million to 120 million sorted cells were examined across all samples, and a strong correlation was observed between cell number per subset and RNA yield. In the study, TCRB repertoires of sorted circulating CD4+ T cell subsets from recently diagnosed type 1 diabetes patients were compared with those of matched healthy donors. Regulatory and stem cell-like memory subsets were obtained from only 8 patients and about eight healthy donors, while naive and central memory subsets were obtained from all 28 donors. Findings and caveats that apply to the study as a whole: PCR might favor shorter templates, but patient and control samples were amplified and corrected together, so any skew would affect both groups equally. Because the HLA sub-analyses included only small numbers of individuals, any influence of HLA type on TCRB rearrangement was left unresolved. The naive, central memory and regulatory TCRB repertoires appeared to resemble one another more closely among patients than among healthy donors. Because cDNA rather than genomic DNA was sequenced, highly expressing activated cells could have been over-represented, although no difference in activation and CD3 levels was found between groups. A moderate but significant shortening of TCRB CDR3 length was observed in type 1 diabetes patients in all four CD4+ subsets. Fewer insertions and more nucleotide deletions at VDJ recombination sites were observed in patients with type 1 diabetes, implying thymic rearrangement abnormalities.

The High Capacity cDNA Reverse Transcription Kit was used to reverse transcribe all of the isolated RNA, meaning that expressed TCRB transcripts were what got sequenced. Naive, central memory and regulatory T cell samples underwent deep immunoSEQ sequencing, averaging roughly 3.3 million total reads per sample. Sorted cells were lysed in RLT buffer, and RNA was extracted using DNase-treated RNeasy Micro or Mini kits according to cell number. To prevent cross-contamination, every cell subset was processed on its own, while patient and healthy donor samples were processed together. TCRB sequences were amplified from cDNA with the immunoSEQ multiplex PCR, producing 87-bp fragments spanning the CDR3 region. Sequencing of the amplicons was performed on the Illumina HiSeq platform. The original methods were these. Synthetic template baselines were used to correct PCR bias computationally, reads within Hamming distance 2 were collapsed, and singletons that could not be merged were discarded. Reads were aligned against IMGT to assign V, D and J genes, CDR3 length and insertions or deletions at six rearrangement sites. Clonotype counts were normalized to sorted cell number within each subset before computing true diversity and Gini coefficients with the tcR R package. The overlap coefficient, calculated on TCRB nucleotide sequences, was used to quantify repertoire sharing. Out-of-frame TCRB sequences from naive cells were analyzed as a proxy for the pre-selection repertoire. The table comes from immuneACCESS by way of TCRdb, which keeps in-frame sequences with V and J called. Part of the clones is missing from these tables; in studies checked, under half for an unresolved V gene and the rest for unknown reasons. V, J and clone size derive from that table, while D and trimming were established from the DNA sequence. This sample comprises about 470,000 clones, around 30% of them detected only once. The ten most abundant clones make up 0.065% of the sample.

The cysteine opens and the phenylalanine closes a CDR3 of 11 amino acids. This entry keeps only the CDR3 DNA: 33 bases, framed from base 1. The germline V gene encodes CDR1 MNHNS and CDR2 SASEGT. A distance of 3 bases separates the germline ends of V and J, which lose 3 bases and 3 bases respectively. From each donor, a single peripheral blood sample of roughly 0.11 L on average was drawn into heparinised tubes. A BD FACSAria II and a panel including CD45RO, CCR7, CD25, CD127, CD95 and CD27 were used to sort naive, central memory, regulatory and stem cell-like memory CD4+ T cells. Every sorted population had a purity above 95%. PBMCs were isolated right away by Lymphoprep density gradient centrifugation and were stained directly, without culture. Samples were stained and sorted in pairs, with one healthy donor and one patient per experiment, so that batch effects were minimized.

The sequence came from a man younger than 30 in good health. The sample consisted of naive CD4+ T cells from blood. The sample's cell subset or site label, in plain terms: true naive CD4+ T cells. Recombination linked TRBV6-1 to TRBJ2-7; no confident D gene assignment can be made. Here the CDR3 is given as CASSDLYEQYF. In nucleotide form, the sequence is TGTGCCAGCAGTGACCTCTACGAGCAGTACTTC.